This TCR beta chain was retrieved from a study of CD8 T cells in ankylosing spondylitis. Details on this clonotype: Its antigen is not known.

Each TCR beta library was made by quantitative 5'-RACE that incorporated molecular barcodes. TCRdb recomputed calls from the 5' RACE reads with MiXCR, one row per CDR3 protein. The table includes about 400,000 distinct CDR3 sequences, approximately 22% detected once. Notes on the study in general: It appeared that ankylosing spondylitis blood was characterized by a TCR beta motif of fewer than 10 highly homologous variants. From matched ankylosing spondylitis synovial fluid, disease-linked clones were reportedly recovered at significantly enriched levels. Reactive arthritis synovial fluid and blood were previously reported to contain some motif variants.

The CDR3 is 17 amino acids. CDR1 and CDR2 (germline): MNHEY, SMNVEV (reference sequence). Trimming took 4 bases from V and 2 from J; bases not matched to a gene: 8. This sequence joins TRBV27 and TRBJ2-6; 7 bases agree with TRBD2. Sequencing was performed on blood, either unsorted or a sorted T cell fraction (not recorded which). This receptor was obtained from a male donor with ankylosing spondylitis or in good health (not recorded which). CDR3 coding DNA: TGTGCCAGCAGTTCCCCCGTTCGGGGGGCTGGGGCCAACGTCCTGACTTTC. Translation gives CASSSPVRGAGANVLTF.